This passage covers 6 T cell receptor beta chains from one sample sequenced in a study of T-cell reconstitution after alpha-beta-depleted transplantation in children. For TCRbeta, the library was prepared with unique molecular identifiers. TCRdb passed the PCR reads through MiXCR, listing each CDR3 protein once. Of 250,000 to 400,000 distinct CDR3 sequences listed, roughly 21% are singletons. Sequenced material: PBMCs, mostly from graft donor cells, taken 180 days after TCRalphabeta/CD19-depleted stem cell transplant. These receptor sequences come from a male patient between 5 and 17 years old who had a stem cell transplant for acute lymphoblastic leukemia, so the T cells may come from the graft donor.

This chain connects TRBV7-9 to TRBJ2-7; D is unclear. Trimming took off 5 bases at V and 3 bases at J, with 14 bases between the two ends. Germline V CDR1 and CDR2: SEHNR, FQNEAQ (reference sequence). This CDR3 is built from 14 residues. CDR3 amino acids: CASSVTMGIYEQYF. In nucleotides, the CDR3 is TGTGCCAGCAGCGTAACGATGGGGATCTACGAGCAGTACTTC.

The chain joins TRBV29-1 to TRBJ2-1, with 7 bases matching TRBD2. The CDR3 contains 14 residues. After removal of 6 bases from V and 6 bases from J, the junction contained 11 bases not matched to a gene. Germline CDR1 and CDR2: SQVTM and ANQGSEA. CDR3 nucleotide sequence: TGCAGCGTGGTCCGGGGGGTGGGGGGCAATGAGCAGTTCTTC. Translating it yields CSVVRGVGGNEQFF.

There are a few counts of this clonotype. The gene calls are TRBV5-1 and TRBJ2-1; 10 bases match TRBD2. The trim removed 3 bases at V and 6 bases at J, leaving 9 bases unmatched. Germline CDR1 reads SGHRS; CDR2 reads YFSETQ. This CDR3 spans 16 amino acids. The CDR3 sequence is CASSWGLAGVLNEQFF. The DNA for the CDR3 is TGCGCCAGCAGCTGGGGGCTAGCGGGAGTTCTCAATGAGCAGTTCTTC.

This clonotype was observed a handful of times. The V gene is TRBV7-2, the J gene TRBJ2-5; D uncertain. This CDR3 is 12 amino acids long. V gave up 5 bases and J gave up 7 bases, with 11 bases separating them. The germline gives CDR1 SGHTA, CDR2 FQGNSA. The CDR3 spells CASSPVFMTQYF. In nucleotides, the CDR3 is TGTGCCAGCAGCCCAGTATTTATGACCCAGTACTTC.

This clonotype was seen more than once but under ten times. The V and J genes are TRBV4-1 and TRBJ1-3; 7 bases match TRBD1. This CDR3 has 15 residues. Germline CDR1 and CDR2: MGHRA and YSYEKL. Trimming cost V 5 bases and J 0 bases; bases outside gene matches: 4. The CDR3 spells CASSFDRASGNTIYF. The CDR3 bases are TGCGCCAGCAGCTTTGACAGGGCCTCTGGAAACACCATATATTTT.

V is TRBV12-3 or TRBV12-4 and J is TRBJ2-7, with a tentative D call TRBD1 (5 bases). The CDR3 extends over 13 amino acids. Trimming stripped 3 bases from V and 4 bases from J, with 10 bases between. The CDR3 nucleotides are TGTGCCAGCAGTTTTCTGGGGCAGTACGAGCAGTACTTC. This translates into CASSFLGQYEQYF.